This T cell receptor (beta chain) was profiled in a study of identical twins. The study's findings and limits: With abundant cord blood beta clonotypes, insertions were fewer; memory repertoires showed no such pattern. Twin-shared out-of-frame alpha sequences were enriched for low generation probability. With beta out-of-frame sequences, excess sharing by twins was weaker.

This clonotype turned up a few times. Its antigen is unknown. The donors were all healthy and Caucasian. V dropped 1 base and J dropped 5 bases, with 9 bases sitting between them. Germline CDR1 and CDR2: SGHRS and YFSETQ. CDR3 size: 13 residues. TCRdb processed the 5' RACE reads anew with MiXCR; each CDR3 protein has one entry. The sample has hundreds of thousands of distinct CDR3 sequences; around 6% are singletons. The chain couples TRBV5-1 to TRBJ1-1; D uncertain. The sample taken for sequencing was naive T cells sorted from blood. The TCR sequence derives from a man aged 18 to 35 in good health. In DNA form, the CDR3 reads TGCGCCAGCAGCTTGACTAGTACTACTGAAGCTTTCTTT. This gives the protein CASSLTSTTEAFF. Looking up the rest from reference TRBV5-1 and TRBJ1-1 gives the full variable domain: KAGVTQTPRYLIKTRGQQVTLSCSPISGHRSVSWYQQTPGQGLQFLFEYFSETQRNKGNFPGRFSGRQFSNSRSEMNVSTLELGDSALYLCASSLTSTTEAFFGQGTRLTVV.